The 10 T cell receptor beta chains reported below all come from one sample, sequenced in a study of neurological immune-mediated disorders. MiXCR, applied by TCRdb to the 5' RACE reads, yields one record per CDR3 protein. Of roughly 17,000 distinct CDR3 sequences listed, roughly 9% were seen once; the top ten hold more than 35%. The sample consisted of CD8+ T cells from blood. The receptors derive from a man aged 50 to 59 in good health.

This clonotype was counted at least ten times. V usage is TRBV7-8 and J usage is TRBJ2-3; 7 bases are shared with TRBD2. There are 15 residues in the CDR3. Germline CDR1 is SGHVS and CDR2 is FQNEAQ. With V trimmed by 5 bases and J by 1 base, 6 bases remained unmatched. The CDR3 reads CASSGASGGTDTQYF. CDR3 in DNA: TGTGCCAGCAGCGGTGCCAGCGGGGGCACAGATACGCAGTATTTT. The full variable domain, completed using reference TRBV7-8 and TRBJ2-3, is GAGVSQSPRYKVAKRGQDVALRCDPISGHVSLFWYQQALGQGPEFLTYFQNEAQLDKSGLPSDRFFAERPEGSVSTLKIQRTQQEDSAVYLCASSGASGGTDTQYFGPGTRLTVL.

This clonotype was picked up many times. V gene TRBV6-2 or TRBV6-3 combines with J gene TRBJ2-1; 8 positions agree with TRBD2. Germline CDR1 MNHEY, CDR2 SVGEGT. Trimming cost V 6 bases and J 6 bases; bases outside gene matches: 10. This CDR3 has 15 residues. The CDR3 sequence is CASSPPRAGANEQFF. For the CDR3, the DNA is TGTGCCAGCAGCCCCCCACGAGCGGGAGCCAATGAGCAGTTCTTC.

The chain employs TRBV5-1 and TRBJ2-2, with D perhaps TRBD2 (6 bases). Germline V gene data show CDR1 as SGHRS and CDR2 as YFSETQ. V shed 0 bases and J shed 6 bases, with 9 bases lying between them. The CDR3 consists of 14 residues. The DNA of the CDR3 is TGCGCCAGCAGCTTGGATCCGGGAGCCGGGGAGCTGTTTTTT. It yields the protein CASSLDPGAGELFF.

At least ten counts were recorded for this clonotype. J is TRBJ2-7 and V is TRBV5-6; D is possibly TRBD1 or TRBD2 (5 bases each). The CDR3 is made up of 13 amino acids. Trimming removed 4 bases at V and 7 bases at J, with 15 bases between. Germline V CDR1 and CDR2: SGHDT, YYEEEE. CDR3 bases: TGTGCCAGCAGCAATCAGGGTTCGGGAGAGCAGTACTTC. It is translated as CASSNQGSGEQYF.

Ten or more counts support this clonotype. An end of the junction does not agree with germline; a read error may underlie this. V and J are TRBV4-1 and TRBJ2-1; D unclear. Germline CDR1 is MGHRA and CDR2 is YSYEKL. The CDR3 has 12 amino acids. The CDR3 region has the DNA TGCGCCAGCAGCCAAACGGGCACGGAGTTGCTCTTC. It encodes CASSQTGTELLF.

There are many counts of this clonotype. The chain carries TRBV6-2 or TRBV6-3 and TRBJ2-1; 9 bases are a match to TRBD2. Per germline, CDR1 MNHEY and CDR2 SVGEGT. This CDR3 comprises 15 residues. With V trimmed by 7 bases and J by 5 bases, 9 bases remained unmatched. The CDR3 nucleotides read TGTGCCAGCAACAAGCTAGCGGGACTTCACAATGAGCAGTTCTTC. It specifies CASNKLAGLHNEQFF.

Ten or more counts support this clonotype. CDR3 region: CASSQEGHLQETQYF. DNA of the CDR3: TGTGCCAGCAGCCAAGAGGGACACCTTCAAGAGACCCAGTACTTC. V is TRBV3-1 and J is TRBJ2-5, with D perhaps TRBD1 (6 bases). This CDR3 is built from 15 residues. The V end lost 0 bases, the J end lost 2 bases, and 10 bases lay between the germline ends. Germline assignment: CDR1 LGHDT and CDR2 YNNKEL (reference sequence).

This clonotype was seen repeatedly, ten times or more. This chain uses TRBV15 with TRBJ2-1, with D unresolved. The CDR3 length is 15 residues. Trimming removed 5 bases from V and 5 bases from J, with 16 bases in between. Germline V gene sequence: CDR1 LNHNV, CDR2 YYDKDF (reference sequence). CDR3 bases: TGTGCCACCAGCGGAATAGGGTACGGCGACAATGAGCAGTTCTTC. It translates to CATSGIGYGDNEQFF.

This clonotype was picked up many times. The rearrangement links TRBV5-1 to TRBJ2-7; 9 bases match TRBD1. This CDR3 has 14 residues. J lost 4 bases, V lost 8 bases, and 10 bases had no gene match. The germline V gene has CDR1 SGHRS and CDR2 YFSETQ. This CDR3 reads CASTTGTGRYEQYF. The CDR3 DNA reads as TGCGCCAGTACCACCGGGACAGGGAGATACGAGCAGTACTTC.

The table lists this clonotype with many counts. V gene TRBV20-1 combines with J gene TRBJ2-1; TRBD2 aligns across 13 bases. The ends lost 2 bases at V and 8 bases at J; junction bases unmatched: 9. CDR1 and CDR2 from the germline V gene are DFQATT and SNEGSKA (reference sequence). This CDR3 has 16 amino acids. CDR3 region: CSARSQTSGRSDEQFF. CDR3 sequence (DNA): TGCAGTGCTAGATCGCAGACTAGCGGGAGGTCAGATGAGCAGTTCTTC.